The subject of this entry is one T cell receptor (beta chain). These data come from a study of OX40 agonist ivuxolimab in advanced cancers. About the study: The treatment was a fully human IgG2 OX40 agonist, ivuxolimab.

This table comes from immunoSEQ multiplex PCR, and its TCRdb copy is limited to in-frame clones, with some not included. There are tens of thousands of clones in the sample; 60% to 80% occur only once, and about 5% lies in the top ten. Sequences were derived from CD4+ or CD8+ T cells sorted from blood, sampled in a trial of the OX40 agonist ivuxolimab. The TCR originated in an adult with an advanced solid tumor such as melanoma, head and neck, liver or kidney cancer.

The CDR3 DNA follows: TGTGCCAGCAGCCCCTTAGCGGGGGGGCGCACCGGGGAGCTGTTTTTT. Its protein is CASSPLAGGRTGELFF. The chain has TRBV7-8 and TRBJ2-2; TRBD2 matches 11 bases. V lost 5 bases, J lost 4 bases, and 6 bases stayed unmatched. CDR1 and CDR2 (germline): SGHVS, FQNEAQ. The CDR3 extends over 16 amino acids.